Sequencing of this TCR beta chain was carried out in a study of T cells in localized non-small cell lung cancer. As regards this clone: Its antigen is unknown.

Findings and limits, study-wide: One tumor region alone was sequenced, and heterogeneity therefore remains possible. Adjacent lung had a median roughly 61 of the 100 largest tumor clones. Uninvolved neighboring lung showed the greatest T cell clonality, exceeding tumor. Prolonged overall survival went with higher T cell density in the blood.

The data were produced by immunoSEQ multiplex PCR, yet TCRdb's version contains in-frame clones alone and is incomplete. Of approximately 31,000 clones in the sample, around 87% are singletons; the top ten hold under 20%. Looked up from germline, CDR1 is SNHLY and CDR2 is FYNNEI. V was trimmed by 7 bases and J by 5 bases, leaving 8 bases between them. The CDR3 length is 11 residues. This chain uses TRBV2 with TRBJ2-5, with D hard to call. The specimen was peripheral blood mononuclear cells, collected before any cancer treatment. This clonotype was obtained from a man between 40 and 69 years old with stage III lung adenocarcinoma. The CDR3 region is CASTSLETQYF. The DNA for the CDR3 is TGTGCCAGCACCTCTCTGGAGACCCAGTACTTC.